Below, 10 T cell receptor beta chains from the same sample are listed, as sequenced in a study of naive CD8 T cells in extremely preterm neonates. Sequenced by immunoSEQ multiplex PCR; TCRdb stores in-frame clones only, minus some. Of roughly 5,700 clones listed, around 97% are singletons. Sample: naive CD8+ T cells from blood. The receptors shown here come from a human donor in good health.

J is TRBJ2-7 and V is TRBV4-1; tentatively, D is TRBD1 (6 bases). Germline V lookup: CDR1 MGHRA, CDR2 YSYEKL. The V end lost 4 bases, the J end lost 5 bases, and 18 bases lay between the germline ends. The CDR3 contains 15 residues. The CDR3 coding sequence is TGCGCCAGCAGCCGACCAGGGGCCCCTAGCAACGAGCAGTACTTC. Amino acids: CASSRPGAPSNEQYF.

CDR3 DNA sequence: TGTGCCTGTAGCGCCACAACTAATGAAAAACTGTTTTTT. This encodes CACSATTNEKLFF. The V gene is TRBV6-6, the J gene TRBJ1-4, with D hard to call. The CDR3 runs to 13 residues. The germline V and J ends were trimmed by 11 bases and 0 bases, with 10 bases remaining between them. The germline gives CDR1 MNHNY, CDR2 SVGAGI (reference sequence).

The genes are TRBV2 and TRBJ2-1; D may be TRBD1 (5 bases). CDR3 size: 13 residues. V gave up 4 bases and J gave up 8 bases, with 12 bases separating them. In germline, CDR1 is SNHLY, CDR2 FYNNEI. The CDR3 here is CASSGGRVDEQFF. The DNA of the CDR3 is TGTGCCAGCAGTGGGGGCAGAGTCGATGAGCAGTTCTTC.

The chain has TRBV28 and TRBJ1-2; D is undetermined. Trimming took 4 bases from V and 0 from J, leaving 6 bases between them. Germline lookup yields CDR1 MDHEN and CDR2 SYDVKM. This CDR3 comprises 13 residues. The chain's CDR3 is CASSSGSNYGYTF. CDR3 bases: TGTGCCAGCAGTTCGGGGTCTAACTATGGCTACACCTTC.

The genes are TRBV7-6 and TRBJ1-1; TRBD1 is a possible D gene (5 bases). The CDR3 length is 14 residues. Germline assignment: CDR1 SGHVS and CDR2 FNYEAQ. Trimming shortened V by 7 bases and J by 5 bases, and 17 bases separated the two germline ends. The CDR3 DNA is TGTGCCAGCAACCCCGGGGGGGGGTGGACTGAAGCTTTCTTT. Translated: CASNPGGGWTEAFF.

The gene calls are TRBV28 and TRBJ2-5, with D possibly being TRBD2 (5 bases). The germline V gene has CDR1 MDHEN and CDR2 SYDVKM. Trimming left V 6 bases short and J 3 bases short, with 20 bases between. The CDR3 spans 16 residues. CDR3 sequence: CASSPGDRLPKETQYF. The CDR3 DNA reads TGTGCCAGCAGCCCCGGGGATCGACTGCCGAAAGAGACCCAGTACTTC.

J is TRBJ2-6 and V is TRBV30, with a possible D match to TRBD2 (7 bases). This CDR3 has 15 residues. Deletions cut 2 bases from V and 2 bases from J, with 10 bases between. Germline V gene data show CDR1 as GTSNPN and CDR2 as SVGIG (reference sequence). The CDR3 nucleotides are TGTGCCTGGAGTCTAGGGGGGGCTGGGGCCAACGTCCTGACTTTC. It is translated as CAWSLGGAGANVLTF.

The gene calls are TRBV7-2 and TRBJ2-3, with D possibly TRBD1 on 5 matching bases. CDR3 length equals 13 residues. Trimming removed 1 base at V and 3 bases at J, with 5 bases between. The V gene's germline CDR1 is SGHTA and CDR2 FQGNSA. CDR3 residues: CASSLGQTDTQYF. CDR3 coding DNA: TGTGCCAGCAGCTTAGGACAGACAGATACGCAGTATTTT.

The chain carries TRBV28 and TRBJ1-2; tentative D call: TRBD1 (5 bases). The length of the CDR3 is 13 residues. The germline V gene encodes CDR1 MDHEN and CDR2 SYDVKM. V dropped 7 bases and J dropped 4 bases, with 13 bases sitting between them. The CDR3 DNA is TGTGCCAGCACTCCGGGGGGGTTCTATGGCTACACCTTC. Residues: CASTPGGFYGYTF.

For the CDR3, the DNA is TGTGCCAGCAGCCCGACTAGCGGTCGCACAGATACGCAGTATTTT. Amino acids: CASSPTSGRTDTQYF. The genes are TRBV6-5 and TRBJ2-3; 9 nucleotides agree with TRBD2. CDR1 is MNHEY, CDR2 SVGAGI, per germline. The CDR3 is 15 residues long. V lost 6 bases and J lost 1; bases outside the gene matches: 5.